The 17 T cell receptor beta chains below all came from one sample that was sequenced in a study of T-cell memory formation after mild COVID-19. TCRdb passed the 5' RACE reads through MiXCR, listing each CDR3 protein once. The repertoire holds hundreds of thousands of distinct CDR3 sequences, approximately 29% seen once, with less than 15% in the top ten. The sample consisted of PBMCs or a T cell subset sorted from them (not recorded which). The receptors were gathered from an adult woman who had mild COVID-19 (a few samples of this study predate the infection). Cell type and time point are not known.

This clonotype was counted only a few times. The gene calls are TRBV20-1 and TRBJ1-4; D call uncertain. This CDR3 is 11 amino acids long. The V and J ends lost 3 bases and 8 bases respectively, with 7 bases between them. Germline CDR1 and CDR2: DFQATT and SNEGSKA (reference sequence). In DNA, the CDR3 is TGCAGTGCTAGTCGAGGGGAAAAACTGTTTTTT. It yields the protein CSASRGEKLFF.

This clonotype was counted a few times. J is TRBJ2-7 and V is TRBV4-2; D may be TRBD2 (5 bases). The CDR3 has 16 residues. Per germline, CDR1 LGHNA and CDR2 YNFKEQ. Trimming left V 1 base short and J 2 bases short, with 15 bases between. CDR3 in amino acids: CASSQASGVGTYEQYF. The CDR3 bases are TGTGCCAGCAGCCAAGCTTCCGGGGTCGGAACCTACGAGCAGTACTTC.

The CDR3 loop is CASSDWGSEQYF. As DNA, the CDR3 is TGTGCCAGCAGTGATTGGGGGAGCGAGCAGTACTTC. V is TRBV25-1 and J is TRBJ2-7; D is perhaps TRBD1 or TRBD2 (5 bases each). Germline V gene lookup returns CDR1 MGHDK and CDR2 SYGVNS. The V end was cut by 3 bases, the J end by 6 bases, with 9 bases between. This CDR3 has 12 residues.

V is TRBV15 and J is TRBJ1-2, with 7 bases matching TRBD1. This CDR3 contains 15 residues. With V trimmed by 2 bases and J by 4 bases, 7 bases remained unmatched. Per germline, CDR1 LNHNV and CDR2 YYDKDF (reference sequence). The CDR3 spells CATSRTGDSPYGYTF. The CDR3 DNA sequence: TGTGCCACCAGCAGAACTGGGGACAGCCCCTATGGCTACACCTTC.

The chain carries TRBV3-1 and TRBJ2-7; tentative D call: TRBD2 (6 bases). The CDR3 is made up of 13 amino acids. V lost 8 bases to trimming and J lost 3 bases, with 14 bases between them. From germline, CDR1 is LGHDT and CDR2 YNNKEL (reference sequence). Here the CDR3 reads CASRGDGIYEQYF. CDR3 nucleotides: TGTGCCAGCCGCGGGGACGGGATCTACGAGCAGTACTTC.

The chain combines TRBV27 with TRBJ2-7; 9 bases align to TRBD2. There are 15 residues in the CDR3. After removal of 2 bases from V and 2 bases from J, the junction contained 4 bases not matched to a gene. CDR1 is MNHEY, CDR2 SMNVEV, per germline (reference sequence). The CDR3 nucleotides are TGTGCCAGCAGTTTAATCGGCGGGAGGGCCTACGAGCAGTACTTC. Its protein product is CASSLIGGRAYEQYF.

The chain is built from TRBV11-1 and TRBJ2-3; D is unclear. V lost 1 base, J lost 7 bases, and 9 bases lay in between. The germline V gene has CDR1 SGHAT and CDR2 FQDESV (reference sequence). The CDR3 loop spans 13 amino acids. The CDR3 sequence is CASSLGSENTQYF. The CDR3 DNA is TGTGCCAGCAGCTTAGGTTCCGAAAATACGCAGTATTTT.

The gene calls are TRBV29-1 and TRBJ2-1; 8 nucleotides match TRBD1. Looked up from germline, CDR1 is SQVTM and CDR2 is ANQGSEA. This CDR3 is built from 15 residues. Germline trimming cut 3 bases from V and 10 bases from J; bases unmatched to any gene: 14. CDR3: CSVDRGGGQGWEQFF. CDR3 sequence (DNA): TGCAGCGTTGATCGGGGCGGTGGACAGGGCTGGGAGCAGTTCTTC.

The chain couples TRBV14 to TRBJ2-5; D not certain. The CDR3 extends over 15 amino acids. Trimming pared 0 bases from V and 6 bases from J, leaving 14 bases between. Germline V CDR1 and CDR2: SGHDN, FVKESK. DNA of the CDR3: TGTGCCAGCAGCCAAGATGGGCGGAAGGTGCAGACCCAGTACTTC. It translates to CASSQDGRKVQTQYF.

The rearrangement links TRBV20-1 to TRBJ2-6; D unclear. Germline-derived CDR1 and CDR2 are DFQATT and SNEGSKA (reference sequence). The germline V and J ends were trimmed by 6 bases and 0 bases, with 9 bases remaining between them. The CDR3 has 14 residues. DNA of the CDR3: TGCAGTGCACGGACGGACTCTGGGGCCAACGTCCTGACTTTC. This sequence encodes CSARTDSGANVLTF.

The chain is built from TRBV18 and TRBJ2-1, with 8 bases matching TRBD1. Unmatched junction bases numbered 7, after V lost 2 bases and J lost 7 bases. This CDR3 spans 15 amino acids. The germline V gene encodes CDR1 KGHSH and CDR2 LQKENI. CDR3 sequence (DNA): TGTGCCAGCTCACCAGTCCGGACAGGGAGGAATGAGCAGTTCTTC. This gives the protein CASSPVRTGRNEQFF.

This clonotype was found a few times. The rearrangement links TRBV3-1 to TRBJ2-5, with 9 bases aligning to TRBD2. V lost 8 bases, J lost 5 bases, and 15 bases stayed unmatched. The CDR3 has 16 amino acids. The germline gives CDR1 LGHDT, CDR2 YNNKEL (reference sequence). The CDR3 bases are TGTGCCAGCCATCCCCCTTTCGCGGGGGGGCCGGAGACCCAGTACTTC. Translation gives CASHPPFAGGPETQYF.

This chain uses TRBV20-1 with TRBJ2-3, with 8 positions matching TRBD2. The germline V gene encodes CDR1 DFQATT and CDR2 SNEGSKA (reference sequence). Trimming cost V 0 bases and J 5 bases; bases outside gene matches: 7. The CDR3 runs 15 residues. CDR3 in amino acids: CSARDRREVRDTQYF. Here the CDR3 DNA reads TGCAGTGCTAGAGATAGGCGGGAGGTCAGAGATACGCAGTATTTT.

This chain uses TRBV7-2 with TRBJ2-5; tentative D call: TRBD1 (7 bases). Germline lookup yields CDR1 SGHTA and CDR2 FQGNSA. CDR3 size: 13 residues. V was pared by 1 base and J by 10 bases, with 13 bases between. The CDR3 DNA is TGTGCCAGCAGCTTAGGACCAGGGGGGAGCCAGTACTTC. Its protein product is CASSLGPGGSQYF.

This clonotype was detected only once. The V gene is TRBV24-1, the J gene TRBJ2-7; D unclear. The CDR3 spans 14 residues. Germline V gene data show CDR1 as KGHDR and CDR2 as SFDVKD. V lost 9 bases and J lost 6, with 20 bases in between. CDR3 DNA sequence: TGTGCCACCCCTCTGGACCTCTGGCCTTGCGAGCAGTACTTC. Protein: CATPLDLWPCEQYF.

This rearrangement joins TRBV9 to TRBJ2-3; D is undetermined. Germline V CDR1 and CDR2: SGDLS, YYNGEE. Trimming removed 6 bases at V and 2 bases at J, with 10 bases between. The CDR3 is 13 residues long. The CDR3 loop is CASTTAFTDTQYF. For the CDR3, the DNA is TGTGCCAGCACGACGGCCTTCACAGATACGCAGTATTTT.

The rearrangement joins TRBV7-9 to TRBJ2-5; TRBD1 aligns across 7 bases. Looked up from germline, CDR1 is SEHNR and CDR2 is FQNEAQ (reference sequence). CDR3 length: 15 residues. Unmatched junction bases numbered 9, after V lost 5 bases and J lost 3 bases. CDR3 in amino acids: CASSPNAGGEETQYF. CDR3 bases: TGTGCCAGCAGCCCCAACGCAGGGGGTGAAGAGACCCAGTACTTC.